A selection of T cell receptor beta chains follows, all from one sample in a study of identical twins. From the 5' RACE reads, TCRdb called clonotypes with MiXCR, one entry per CDR3 protein. The table records about 790,000 distinct CDR3 sequences, 18% of them present only once. This sample was also put to use in a study of T cells expressing NK-cell markers.

The sequenced sample consisted of PBMCs. These receptors were obtained from a woman between 18 and 29 years old in good health. Both conserved end residues are part of each CDR3. D genes are given only for firm matches. The listing skips clone size in some rows; elsewhere it reads once, few, many or a size class.

clone_size j_call d_call v_call cdr3_aa cdr3_nt
many TRBJ1-4 - TRBV10-3 CAISSSYGEEKLFF TGTGCCATCAGTTCGTCCTATGGGGAAGAAAAACTGTTTTTT
- TRBJ2-2 - TRBV25-1 CASESEEGGTTGELFF TGTGCCAGCGAGTCTGAGGAGGGGGGGACCACCGGGGAGCTGTTTTTT
- TRBJ2-1 - TRBV24-1 CATGTSSYNEQFF TGTGCCACCGGGACGTCGTCCTACAATGAGCAGTTCTTC
- TRBJ2-7 - TRBV7-2 CASSLEVEAEQYF TGTGCCAGCAGCTTAGAGGTCGAAGCCGAGCAGTACTTC
few TRBJ1-2 - TRBV7-2 CASSLPQAGNGYTF TGTGCCAGCAGCCTTCCCCAGGCGGGGAATGGCTACACCTTC
many TRBJ2-7 - TRBV20-1 CSAREAGSGTEQYF TGCAGTGCTAGAGAGGCAGGTTCGGGTACTGAGCAGTACTTC
- TRBJ2-7 TRBD1 TRBV20-1 CSAPDRVSEQYF TGCAGTGCACCGGACAGGGTCTCCGAGCAGTACTTC
- TRBJ2-3 - TRBV5-6 CASSFGAPSTDTQYF TGTGCCAGCAGCTTCGGGGCTCCTAGCACAGATACGCAGTATTTT
- TRBJ1-2 - TRBV11-2 CASSSLRAVYGYTF TGTGCCAGCAGCTCGTTACGTGCTGTCTATGGCTACACCTTC
- TRBJ2-2 - TRBV7-2 CASSLAVAGELFF TGTGCCAGCAGCTTAGCAGTTGCCGGGGAGCTGTTTTTT
- TRBJ2-6 - TRBV27 CASSLLLGSAGANVLTF TGTGCCAGCAGTTTACTCCTGGGGTCGGCTGGGGCCAACGTCCTGACTTTC
many TRBJ2-3 - TRBV20-1 CSARETDTQYF TGCAGTGCTAGAGAGACAGATACGCAGTATTTT
few TRBJ2-3 TRBD2 TRBV7-9 CASSHPGLAADTQYF TGTGCCAGCAGCCACCCCGGACTAGCGGCAGATACGCAGTATTTT
- TRBJ2-2 - TRBV10-3 CAIRLRGSGELFF TGTGCCATCAGGCTCAGGGGTTCCGGGGAGCTGTTTTTT
few TRBJ2-5 - TRBV20-1 CSVGTSQETQYF TGCAGTGTGGGGACTTCTCAAGAGACCCAGTACTTC
many TRBJ2-3 - TRBV12-3/TRBV12-4 CASSRGFRNTQYF TGTGCCAGCAGCCGGGGATTTAGGAATACGCAGTATTTT
- TRBJ2-5 TRBD2 TRBV3-1 CASSQGTSGGAWETQYF TGTGCCAGCAGCCAAGGGACTAGCGGGGGGGCCTGGGAGACCCAGTACTTC
- TRBJ2-5 TRBD2 TRBV5-1 CASSPLTGGQETQYF TGCGCCAGCAGCCCGTTGACGGGAGGGCAAGAGACCCAGTACTTC
- TRBJ2-1 - TRBV4-3 CASSQEWTGAQFF TGCGCCAGCAGCCAAGAATGGACGGGAGCACAGTTCTTC
- TRBJ2-3 - TRBV20-1 CSARGGHLEADTQYF TGCAGTGCTAGAGGGGGACACCTCGAGGCCGATACGCAGTATTTT
- TRBJ2-7 - TRBV15 CATSRDWRGSSYEQYF TGTGCCACCAGCAGAGATTGGCGGGGAAGCTCCTACGAGCAGTACTTC
- TRBJ2-2 TRBD2 TRBV7-2 CASLGASGNTGELFF TGTGCCAGCTTAGGGGCTAGCGGGAACACCGGGGAGCTGTTTTTT
- TRBJ2-3 TRBD2 TRBV5-1 CASSFPSGSGNTQYF TGCGCCAGCAGCTTTCCTAGCGGGAGCGGAAATACGCAGTATTTT
- TRBJ2-1 - TRBV7-9 CASSPFGDEQFF TGTGCCAGCAGCCCCTTCGGGGATGAGCAGTTCTTC
- TRBJ1-1 - TRBV15 CATKVVVDTEAFF TGTGCCACCAAGGTGGTTGTGGACACTGAAGCTTTCTTT
many TRBJ2-7 - TRBV18 CASSPDSSYEQYF TGCGCCAGCAGCCCTGACTCTTCCTACGAGCAGTACTTC
few TRBJ2-3 - TRBV6-1 CASSEAFTDTQYF TGTGCCAGCAGTGAAGCGTTTACAGATACGCAGTATTTT
many TRBJ2-1 - TRBV12-3/TRBV12-4 CASSMTTNEQFF TGTGCCAGCAGCATGACCACCAATGAGCAGTTCTTC
few TRBJ2-5 TRBD2 TRBV27 CASSPSLSLAENQYF TGTGCCAGCAGTCCCTCTTTGAGTCTAGCGGAAAACCAGTACTTC
few TRBJ1-1 - TRBV7-6 CASSSIITEAFF TGTGCCAGCAGCTCCATCATTACTGAAGCTTTCTTT
many TRBJ1-6 - TRBV5-1 CASSPGRESSPLHF TGCGCCAGCAGCCCCGGCAGAGAAAGTTCACCCCTCCACTTT
- TRBJ2-5 TRBD2 TRBV12-3/TRBV12-4 CASSPSGGSGETQYF TGTGCCAGCAGTCCCAGCGGGGGATCGGGAGAGACCCAGTACTTC
few TRBJ2-3 - TRBV27 CASSLGVRAPDTQYF TGTGCCAGCAGTTTAGGTGTCAGGGCCCCAGATACGCAGTATTTT